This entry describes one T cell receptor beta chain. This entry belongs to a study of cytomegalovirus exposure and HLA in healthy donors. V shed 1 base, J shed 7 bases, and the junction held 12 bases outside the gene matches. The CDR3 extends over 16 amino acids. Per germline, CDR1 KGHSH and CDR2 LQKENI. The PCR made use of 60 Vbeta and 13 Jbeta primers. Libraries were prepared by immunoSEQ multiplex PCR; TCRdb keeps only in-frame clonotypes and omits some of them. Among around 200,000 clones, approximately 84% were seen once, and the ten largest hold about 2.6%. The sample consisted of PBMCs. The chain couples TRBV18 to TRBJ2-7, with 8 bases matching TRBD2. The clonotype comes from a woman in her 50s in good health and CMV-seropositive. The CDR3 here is CASSPRLSGGGEEQYF. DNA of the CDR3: TGTGCCAGCTCACCACGGTTGAGCGGGGGAGGCGAGGAGCAGTACTTC.